Presented here are 20 T cell receptor beta chains from one specimen sequenced in a study of response to subunit inactivated influenza vaccine. TCRdb re-derived calls from the RT-PCR reads in MiXCR, one entry per CDR3 protein. The sample includes hundreds of thousands of distinct CDR3 sequences, 12% to 15% of them seen just once. Here the sequenced sample was PBMCs from blood, taken 14 to 15 days before vaccination. The receptor set was obtained from a man between 45 and 60 years old who received an inactivated influenza vaccine.

This clonotype was found a few times. CDR3 bases: TGTGCGGTAACGGCATCCTACGAGCAGTACTTC. Translated: CAVTASYEQYF. V is TRBV7-9 and J is TRBJ2-7; no clear D. Germline values: CDR1 SEHNR, CDR2 FQNEAQ (reference sequence). The CDR3 covers 11 residues.

This clonotype was detected a few times. The rearrangement links TRBV29-1 to TRBJ2-1, with 9 positions matching TRBD2. Looked up from germline, CDR1 is SQVTM and CDR2 is ANQGSEA. Trimming cost V 4 bases and J 9 bases; bases outside gene matches: 10. The CDR3 is 14 amino acids. For the CDR3, the DNA is TGCAGCGTTGTAGTGCGGGGGGGCGGCGGTGAGCAGTTCTTC. Protein: CSVVVRGGGGEQFF.

The chain recombines TRBV4-3 with TRBJ1-2, with D unclear. The CDR3 consists of 12 residues. V shed 6 bases and J shed 5 bases, with 10 bases lying between them. Germline V lookup: CDR1 LGHNA, CDR2 YSLEER. This chain's CDR3 is CASRGAGYGYTF. DNA for the CDR3: TGCGCCAGCAGGGGAGCCGGGTATGGCTACACCTTC.

The V and J genes are TRBV30 and TRBJ2-3; 11 bases are shared with TRBD2. V was clipped by 3 bases and J by 0 bases; unmatched bases: 8. Per the germline V gene, CDR1 is GTSNPN and CDR2 is SVGIG (reference sequence). The CDR3 consists of 17 residues. Here the CDR3 reads CAWSPGTSGLSTDTQYF. In DNA, the CDR3 is TGTGCCTGGAGCCCCGGGACTAGCGGACTTAGCACAGATACGCAGTATTTT.

The chain uses TRBV19 and TRBJ2-6; D may be TRBD1 or TRBD2 (5 bases each). Looked up from germline, CDR1 is LNHDA and CDR2 is SQIVND (reference sequence). The CDR3 has 15 residues. V was clipped by 5 bases and J by 4 bases, with 12 bases between them. As DNA, the CDR3 is TGTGCCAGTAGTCGAAGGGGAGAGGGGGCCAACGTCCTGACTTTC. It is translated as CASSRRGEGANVLTF.

This clonotype was picked up many times. This chain connects TRBV7-2 to TRBJ2-5; D not certain. Deletions cut 1 base from V and 5 bases from J, with 11 bases between. This CDR3 is built from 14 residues. CDR1 and CDR2 (germline): SGHTA, FQGNSA. The CDR3 protein is CASSLVPIRETQYF. For the CDR3, the DNA is TGTGCCAGCAGCTTAGTTCCGATCCGGGAGACCCAGTACTTC.

V gene TRBV28 combines with J gene TRBJ2-7; TRBD2 agrees at 13 bases. The V gene end was trimmed by 4 bases and the J gene end by 6 bases; junction bases not matched to a gene: 9. The length of the CDR3 is 16 residues. The germline gives CDR1 MDHEN, CDR2 SYDVKM. CDR3: CASSSGLAGEQVEQYF. CDR3 sequence (DNA): TGTGCCAGCAGTTCAGGACTAGCGGGAGAGCAAGTCGAGCAGTACTTC.

The gene calls are TRBV6-2 or TRBV6-3 and TRBJ1-6, with D uncertain. Germline V gene data show CDR1 as MNHEY and CDR2 as SVGEGT. The CDR3 is 14 residues long. V gave up 5 bases and J gave up 7 bases, with 12 bases separating them. CDR3 residues: CASSPRRTNSPLHF. For the CDR3, the DNA is TGTGCCAGCAGTCCCCGACGGACGAATTCACCCCTCCACTTT.

In this sample, this clonotype turned up many times. The genes are TRBV29-1 and TRBJ2-1, with 12 bases that match TRBD2. The germline V gene has CDR1 SQVTM and CDR2 ANQGSEA. This CDR3 region has 15 residues. The V and J ends lost 7 bases and 3 bases, in that order; junction bases with no gene match: 7. CDR3 DNA sequence: TGCAGCGCAAAGACTAGCGGGGGCGGCTACAATGAGCAGTTCTTC. Translation: CSAKTSGGGYNEQFF.

The CDR3 DNA follows: TGCGCCAGCAGCTTGGTGCCGGGACTAGCGGGCGTTATATCCCCCGGCACAGATACGCAGTATTTT. Translation gives CASSLVPGLAGVISPGTDTQYF. The chain is built from TRBV5-1 and TRBJ2-3, with 12 bases that match TRBD2. J was trimmed by 1 base and V by 0 bases; bases with no gene match: 18. Germline CDR1 SGHRS, CDR2 YFSETQ. This CDR3 contains 22 residues.

In this sample, this clonotype turned up a few times. J is TRBJ1-2 and V is TRBV20-1; 7 nucleotides line up with TRBD1. After removal of 5 bases from V and 2 bases from J, the junction contained 8 bases not matched to a gene. CDR3 length equals 14 residues. In germline, CDR1 is DFQATT, CDR2 SNEGSKA (reference sequence). CDR3 in amino acids: CSAFSGTANYGYTF. The CDR3, as DNA: TGCAGTGCTTTTTCCGGGACAGCGAACTATGGCTACACCTTC.

This clonotype was recorded a few times. V usage is TRBV4-3 and J usage is TRBJ1-6, with 7 bases fitting TRBD1. The ends lost 1 base at V and 7 bases at J; junction bases unmatched: 4. CDR1 LGHNA and CDR2 YSLEER come from the germline V gene. The CDR3 covers 15 residues. The CDR3 region has the DNA TGCGCCAGCAGCCAAGGATCCAGGGGGAATTCACCCCTCCACTTT. Translating gives CASSQGSRGNSPLHF.

This clonotype has more than one count but fewer than ten. The CDR3 nucleotides are TGCGCCAGCAGCTTGGGGCAGGGGAGAGGCCAAGAGACCCAGTACTTC. Translated, it gives CASSLGQGRGQETQYF. J is TRBJ2-5 and V is TRBV5-1; TRBD1 is a possible D gene (6 bases). V was trimmed by 0 bases and J by 1 base, leaving 13 bases between them. The germline gives CDR1 SGHRS, CDR2 YFSETQ. The CDR3 loop spans 16 amino acids.

This chain connects TRBV6-1 to TRBJ2-3, with TRBD2 as a possible D gene (6 bases). The CDR3 runs 17 residues. V was cut by 5 bases and J by 2 bases, with 20 bases left in between. CDR1 is MNHNS, CDR2 SASEGT, per germline. The CDR3 is CASSRITSGLPTDTQYF. Written as DNA, the CDR3 is TGTGCCAGCAGTCGAATCACCTCGGGACTTCCCACAGATACGCAGTATTTT.

The rearrangement joins TRBV3-1 to TRBJ2-7; no definite D call. Germline V gene sequence: CDR1 LGHDT, CDR2 YNNKEL (reference sequence). This CDR3 contains 12 residues. The ends were cut back, 1 base at V and 6 bases at J, with 7 bases in the middle. In DNA form, the CDR3 reads TGTGCCAGCAGCCAAGTGTACGCCGAGCAGTACTTC. Translated, it gives CASSQVYAEQYF.

In its sample, this clonotype was seen many times. The chain carries TRBV20-1 and TRBJ2-5, with 10 positions matching TRBD2. The CDR3 is made up of 15 amino acids. Germline V CDR1 and CDR2: DFQATT, SNEGSKA (reference sequence). V lost 3 bases and J lost 6; bases outside the gene matches: 10. The CDR3 DNA follows: TGCAGTGCTAGCAAGGCTAGCGGGAGCAAACAGACCCAGTACTTC. The encoded protein is CSASKASGSKQTQYF.

This chain links TRBV12-3 or TRBV12-4 with TRBJ1-2, with 7 nucleotides matching TRBD1. V lost 2 bases and J lost 8; bases outside the gene matches: 11. The CDR3 runs 15 residues. The CDR3 is CASSLWTDRASGYTF. In DNA form, the CDR3 reads TGTGCCAGCAGTTTATGGACCGACAGGGCATCGGGCTACACCTTC.

This clonotype appeared a few times. V usage is TRBV29-1 and J usage is TRBJ2-1; D perhaps matches TRBD2 (5 bases). Trimming removed 1 base from V and 2 bases from J, with 12 bases in between. The length of the CDR3 is 15 residues. The germline V gene has CDR1 SQVTM and CDR2 ANQGSEA. The CDR3 DNA sequence: TGCAGCGTTGAAGCGGGAATAGCCCCCTACAATGAGCAGTTCTTC. It codes for CSVEAGIAPYNEQFF.

This clonotype has just a few counts. The V and J genes are TRBV12-3 or TRBV12-4 and TRBJ2-5, with D hard to call. The CDR3 runs 12 residues. V lost 5 bases and J lost 8, with 12 bases in between. For the CDR3, the DNA is TGTGCCAGCAGTCCCTCCCCGGGCACCCAGTACTTC. It encodes CASSPSPGTQYF.

This clonotype showed up just a few times. The rearrangement uses TRBV11-3 and TRBJ2-1; 12 bases map to TRBD2. Germline values: CDR1 SGHNT, CDR2 YENEEA. This CDR3 contains 16 residues. V shed 4 bases and J 5 bases; nucleotides not matched to a gene: 6. The CDR3 DNA reads as TGTGCCAGCAGCTCCCGGACTAGCGGGAACCACAATGAGCAGTTCTTC. Amino acids: CASSSRTSGNHNEQFF.